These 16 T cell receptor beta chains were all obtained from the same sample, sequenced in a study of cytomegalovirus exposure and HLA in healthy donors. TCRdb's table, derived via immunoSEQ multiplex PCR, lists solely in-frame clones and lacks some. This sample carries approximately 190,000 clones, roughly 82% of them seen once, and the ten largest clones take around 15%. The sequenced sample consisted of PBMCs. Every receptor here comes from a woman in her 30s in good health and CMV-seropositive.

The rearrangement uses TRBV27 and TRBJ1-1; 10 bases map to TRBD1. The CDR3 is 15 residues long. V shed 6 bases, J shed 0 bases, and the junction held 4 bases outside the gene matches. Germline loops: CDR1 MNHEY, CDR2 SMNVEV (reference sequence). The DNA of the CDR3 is TGTGCCAGCAGAGGACAGGGGGTAATGAACACTGAAGCTTTCTTT. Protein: CASRGQGVMNTEAFF.

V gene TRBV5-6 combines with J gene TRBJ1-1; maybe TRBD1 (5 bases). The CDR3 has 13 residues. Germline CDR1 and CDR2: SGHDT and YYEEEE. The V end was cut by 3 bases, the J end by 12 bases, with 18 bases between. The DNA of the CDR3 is TGTGCCAGCAGCTGGAGGGGATCCCCCCTAACTTTCTTT. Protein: CASSWRGSPLTFF.

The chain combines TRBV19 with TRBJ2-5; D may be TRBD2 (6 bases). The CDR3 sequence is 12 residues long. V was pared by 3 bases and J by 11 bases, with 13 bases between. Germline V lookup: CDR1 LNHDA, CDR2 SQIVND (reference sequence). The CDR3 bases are TGTGCCAGTAGTATTCGGCAGGGAGGACAGTACTTC. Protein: CASSIRQGGQYF.

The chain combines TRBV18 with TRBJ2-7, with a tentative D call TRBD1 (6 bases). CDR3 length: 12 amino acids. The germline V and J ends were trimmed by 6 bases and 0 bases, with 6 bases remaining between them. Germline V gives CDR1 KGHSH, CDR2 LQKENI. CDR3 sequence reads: CASSDSSYEQYF. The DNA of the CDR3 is TGTGCCAGCTCGGACAGCTCCTACGAGCAGTACTTC.

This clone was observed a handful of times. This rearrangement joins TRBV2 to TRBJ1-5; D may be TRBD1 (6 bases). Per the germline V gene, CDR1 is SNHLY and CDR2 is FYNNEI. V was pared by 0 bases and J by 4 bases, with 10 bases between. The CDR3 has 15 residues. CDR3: CASSEATGVNQPQHF. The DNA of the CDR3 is TGTGCCAGCAGTGAAGCGACAGGAGTTAATCAGCCCCAGCATTTT.

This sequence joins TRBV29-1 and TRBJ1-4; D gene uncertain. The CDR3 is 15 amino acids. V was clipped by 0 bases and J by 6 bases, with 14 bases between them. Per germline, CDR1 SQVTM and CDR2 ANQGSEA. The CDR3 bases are TGCAGCGTTGAAGAAGGGAGTCCCCGGGATGAAAAACTGTTTTTT. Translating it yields CSVEEGSPRDEKLFF. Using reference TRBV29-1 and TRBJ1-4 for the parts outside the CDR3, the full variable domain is SAVISQKPSRDICQRGTSLTIQCQVDSQVTMMFWYRQQPGQSLTLIATANQGSEATYESGFVIDKFPISRPNLTFSTLTVSNMSPEDSSIYLCSVEEGSPRDEKLFFGSGTQLSVL.

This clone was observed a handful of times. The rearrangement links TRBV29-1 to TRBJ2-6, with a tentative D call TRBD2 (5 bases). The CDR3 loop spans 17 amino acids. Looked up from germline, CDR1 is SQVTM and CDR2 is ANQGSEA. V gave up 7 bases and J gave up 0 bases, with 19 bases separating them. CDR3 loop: CSAAIGLMISGANVLTF. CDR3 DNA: TGCAGCGCGGCGATAGGACTCATGATCTCTGGGGCCAACGTCCTGACTTTC.

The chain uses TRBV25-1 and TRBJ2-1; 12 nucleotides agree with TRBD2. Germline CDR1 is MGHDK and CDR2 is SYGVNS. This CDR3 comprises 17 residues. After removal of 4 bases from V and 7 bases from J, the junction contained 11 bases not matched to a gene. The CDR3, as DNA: TGTGCCAGCAGTGCTCCTAGCGGGAGGGCCTCTGGGAATGAGCAGTTCTTC. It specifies CASSAPSGRASGNEQFF.

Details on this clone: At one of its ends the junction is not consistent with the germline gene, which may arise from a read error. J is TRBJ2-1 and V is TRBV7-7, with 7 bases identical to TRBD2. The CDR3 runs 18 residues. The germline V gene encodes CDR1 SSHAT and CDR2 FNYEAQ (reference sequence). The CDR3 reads CASSRRVGGEGSYNEQFF. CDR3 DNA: TGTGCTAGCAGCCGACGTGTGGGAGGGGAGGGCTCCTACAATGAGCAGTTCTTC.

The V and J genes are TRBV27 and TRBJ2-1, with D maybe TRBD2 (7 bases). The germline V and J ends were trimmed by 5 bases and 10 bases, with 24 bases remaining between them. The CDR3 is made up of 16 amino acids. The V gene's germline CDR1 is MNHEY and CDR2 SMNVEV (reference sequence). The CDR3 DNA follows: TGTGCCAGCAGTCCCCCTAGGGGGAGGGAGCAGCGGGAGCAGTTCTTC. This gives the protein CASSPPRGREQREQFF.

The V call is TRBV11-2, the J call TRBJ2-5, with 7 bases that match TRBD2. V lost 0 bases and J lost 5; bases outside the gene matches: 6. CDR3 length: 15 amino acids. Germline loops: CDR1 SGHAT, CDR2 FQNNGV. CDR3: CASSLDPTSLETQYF. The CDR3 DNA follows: TGTGCCAGCAGCTTAGACCCGACTAGCTTGGAGACCCAGTACTTC.

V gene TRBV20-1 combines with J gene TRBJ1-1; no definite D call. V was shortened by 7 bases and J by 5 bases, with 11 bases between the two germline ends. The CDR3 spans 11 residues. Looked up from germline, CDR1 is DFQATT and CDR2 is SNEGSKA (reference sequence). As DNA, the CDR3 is TGCAGTGGTCGGACTTTGACTGAAGCTTTCTTT. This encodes CSGRTLTEAFF.

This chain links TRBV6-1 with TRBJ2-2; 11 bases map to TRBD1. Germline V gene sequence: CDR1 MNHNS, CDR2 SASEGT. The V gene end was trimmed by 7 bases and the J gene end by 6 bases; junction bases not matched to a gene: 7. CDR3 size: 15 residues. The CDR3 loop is CASTLDRGLPGELFF. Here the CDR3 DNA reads TGTGCCAGCACCCTGGACAGGGGGCTCCCCGGGGAGCTGTTTTTT.

The CDR3 spells CASSLGTGSETQYF. DNA of the CDR3: TGCGCCAGCAGCTTGGGGACAGGTTCGGAGACCCAGTACTTC. This rearrangement joins TRBV5-1 to TRBJ2-5, with 7 bases fitting TRBD1. This CDR3 spans 14 amino acids. Germline CDR1 and CDR2: SGHRS and YFSETQ. After removal of 0 bases from V and 5 bases from J, the junction contained 4 bases not matched to a gene.

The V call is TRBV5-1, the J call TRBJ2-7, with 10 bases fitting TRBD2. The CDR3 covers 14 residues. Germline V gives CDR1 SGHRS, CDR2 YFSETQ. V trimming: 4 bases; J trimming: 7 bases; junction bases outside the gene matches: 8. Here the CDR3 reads CASSIAGGSSEQYF. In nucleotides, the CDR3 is TGCGCCAGCAGCATAGCGGGGGGATCCTCAGAGCAGTACTTC.

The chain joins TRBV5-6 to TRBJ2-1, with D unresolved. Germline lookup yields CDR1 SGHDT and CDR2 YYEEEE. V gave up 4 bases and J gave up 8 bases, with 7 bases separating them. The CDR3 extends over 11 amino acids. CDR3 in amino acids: CASSQLDEQFF. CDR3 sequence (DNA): TGTGCCAGCAGCCAGTTGGATGAGCAGTTCTTC.